This T cell receptor beta chain was captured in a study of cytomegalovirus exposure and HLA in healthy donors. Concerning this clone itself: The target antigen is unknown.

Study-wide findings and caveats: The study flagged 150 to 200 TCR beta chains as cytomegalovirus-associated.

Trimming took off 4 bases at V and 5 bases at J, with 5 bases between the two ends. This CDR3 contains 11 residues. Germline assignment: CDR1 SNHLY and CDR2 FYNNEI. Primers included in the PCR were 60 Vbeta and 13 Jbeta primers. Method: immunoSEQ multiplex PCR; TCRdb's copy keeps in-frame clones and lacks some. The sample includes roughly 130,000 clones, about 80% of them seen just once. The V gene is TRBV2, the J gene TRBJ2-5; no firm D call. The sequence was collected from a man in his forties in good health and CMV-seronegative. The sequenced material came from PBMCs. The CDR3 protein is CASSAGETQYF. The CDR3 DNA follows: TGTGCCAGCAGTGCCGGGGAGACCCAGTACTTC.